This entry lists 27 T cell receptor beta chains sequenced from one sample in a study of blood T cell repertoires in COVID-19. Using immunoSEQ multiplex PCR, the repertoire was profiled, and TCRdb retains in-frame clones only, with some absent. This repertoire shows 400,000 to 450,000 clones, around 90% found once; its top ten account for about 0.6%. Sequencing input: PBMCs or T cells enriched from blood (not recorded which). These receptors originate from a man between 18 and 35 years old who had recovered from COVID-19.

This sequence joins TRBV7-3 and TRBJ2-2; 7 bases are a match to TRBD2. Germline CDR1 SGHTA, CDR2 FQGTGA. The CDR3 totals 17 residues. V was pared by 2 bases and J by 6 bases, with 12 bases of the junction left unmatched. CDR3 sequence reads: CASSLGDSGLGPGELFF. In DNA form, the CDR3 reads TGTGCCAGCAGCTTAGGAGATAGCGGGCTGGGCCCCGGGGAGCTGTTTTTT.

This sequence joins TRBV11-2 and TRBJ1-4; the match to TRBD1 covers 8 bases. With 1 base clipped from V and 6 bases from J, the junction kept 4 bases outside the gene matches. The germline gives CDR1 SGHAT, CDR2 FQNNGV. This CDR3 has 15 residues. In DNA, the CDR3 is TGTGCCAGCAGCTTAGTGAGGACAGGGTATGAAAAACTGTTTTTT. It specifies CASSLVRTGYEKLFF.

The chain is built from TRBV6-5 and TRBJ1-1, with a tentative D call TRBD1 (5 bases). Germline-derived CDR1 and CDR2 are MNHEY and SVGAGI. Trimming left V 7 bases short and J 11 bases short, with 14 bases between. The CDR3 is 11 residues long. This CDR3 reads CASTRQSGAFF. The CDR3 DNA reads as TGTGCCAGCACCCGACAGTCTGGGGCTTTCTTT.

V usage is TRBV9 and J usage is TRBJ2-5, with 10 bases identical to TRBD2. Germline lookup yields CDR1 SGDLS and CDR2 YYNGEE. This CDR3 comprises 15 residues. After removal of 3 bases from V and 5 bases from J, the junction contained 7 bases not matched to a gene. This CDR3 is CASSAGLAGVETQYF. The CDR3 DNA reads as TGTGCCAGCAGCGCGGGCCTAGCGGGGGTTGAGACCCAGTACTTC.

The J gene is TRBJ2-1, the V gene TRBV20-1, with D perhaps TRBD2 (5 bases). CDR1 is DFQATT and CDR2 is SNEGSKA in the germline V gene (reference sequence). The V end lost 3 bases, the J end lost 6 bases, and 18 bases lay between the germline ends. CDR3 size: 15 residues. The chain's CDR3 is CSASWGSGKRNEQFF. The CDR3 nucleotides are TGCAGTGCTAGTTGGGGATCGGGGAAGCGCAATGAGCAGTTCTTC.

The chain has TRBV4-1 and TRBJ1-1, with a weak D call TRBD1 (5 bases). With 6 bases removed from V and 0 bases from J, the gap between germline ends came to 8 bases. Germline assignment: CDR1 MGHRA and CDR2 YSYEKL. The CDR3 consists of 13 residues. In DNA form, the CDR3 reads TGCGCCAGCAGGGACACCCTGAACACTGAAGCTTTCTTT. Encoded protein: CASRDTLNTEAFF.

The chain uses TRBV10-3 and TRBJ2-7; a weak D match, TRBD1 (5 bases). The CDR3 loop spans 12 amino acids. The V end lost 4 bases, the J end lost 3 bases, and 7 bases lay between the germline ends. The V gene's germline CDR1 is ENHRY and CDR2 SYGVKD. CDR3 in amino acids: CAISGQYYEQYF. DNA for the CDR3: TGTGCCATCAGTGGACAGTACTACGAGCAGTACTTC.

In DNA form, the CDR3 reads TGTGCCAGCAGCTCTGGGACAGGCTACTATGGCTACACCTTC. This sequence encodes CASSSGTGYYGYTF. V and J are TRBV7-9 and TRBJ1-2, with 8 bases lining up with TRBD1. Trimming at V came to 4 bases and at J to 3 bases, leaving 4 bases not matched to a gene. Per germline, CDR1 SEHNR and CDR2 FQNEAQ (reference sequence). This CDR3 has 14 residues.

This rearrangement joins TRBV6-2 or TRBV6-3 to TRBJ2-1; tentatively, D is TRBD1 (6 bases). Germline values: CDR1 MNHEY, CDR2 SVGEGT. Trimming removed 6 bases at V and 4 bases at J, with 13 bases between. The CDR3 contains 14 residues. The CDR3 reads CASSPRTEYNEQFF. The CDR3 bases are TGTGCCAGCAGCCCACGGACAGAATACAATGAGCAGTTCTTC.

The genes are TRBV20-1 and TRBJ2-1; no reliable D call. Germline V lookup: CDR1 DFQATT, CDR2 SNEGSKA (reference sequence). Trimming stripped 3 bases from V and 7 bases from J, with 10 bases between. The CDR3 runs to 12 residues. CDR3 sequence reads: CSASKRANEQFF. CDR3 in DNA: TGCAGTGCTAGTAAGCGCGCAAATGAGCAGTTCTTC.

The chain has TRBV7-9 and TRBJ2-7; 7 nucleotides line up with TRBD1. The V segment lost 5 bases and the J segment 7 bases; nucleotides outside the gene matches: 8. The CDR3 sequence is 13 residues long. Germline CDR1 is SEHNR and CDR2 is FQNEAQ (reference sequence). The CDR3 DNA follows: TGTGCCAGCAGCAACAGGGACAGTCAAGAGCAGTACTTC. Translation: CASSNRDSQEQYF.

The V call is TRBV7-9, the J call TRBJ2-7, with D unresolved. Per germline, CDR1 SEHNR and CDR2 FQNEAQ (reference sequence). This CDR3 is 12 amino acids long. V lost 5 bases, J lost 5 bases, and 10 bases lay in between. This CDR3 reads CASSPRANEQYF. CDR3 DNA: TGTGCCAGCAGCCCTAGAGCCAACGAGCAGTACTTC.

Notes on this clone: The same CDR3 can be traced to other DNA sequences in this sample. V gene TRBV11-1 combines with J gene TRBJ2-5; D perhaps matches TRBD2 (6 bases). The CDR3 consists of 13 residues. V shed 5 bases and J shed 7 bases, with 14 bases lying between them. From germline, CDR1 is SGHAT and CDR2 FQDESV (reference sequence). The CDR3 sequence: CASSLQGGVTQYF. The CDR3 DNA follows: TGTGCCAGCAGCCTACAAGGAGGGGTGACCCAGTACTTC.

The J gene is TRBJ1-1, the V gene TRBV18; D is undetermined. The CDR3 is 15 residues long. Trimming cost V 0 bases and J 0 bases, with 8 bases left between them. Per germline, CDR1 KGHSH and CDR2 LQKENI. The CDR3 bases are TGTGCCAGCTCACCACCATCCGGGTTGAACACTGAAGCTTTCTTT. Protein sequence: CASSPPSGLNTEAFF.

V gene TRBV27 combines with J gene TRBJ1-6, with D unclear. Germline V gene data show CDR1 as MNHEY and CDR2 as SMNVEV (reference sequence). Trimming removed 4 bases at V and 6 bases at J, with 10 bases between. This CDR3 has 14 amino acids. This CDR3 reads CASSSHEGNSPLHF. DNA for the CDR3: TGTGCCAGCAGTTCTCACGAGGGTAATTCACCCCTCCACTTT.

The J gene is TRBJ2-6, the V gene TRBV21-1; the table's D call TRBD1 went unverified against the DNA. TRBV21-1 is a pseudogene locus. The CDR3 is 14 amino acids. The CDR3, as DNA: TGTGCCAGCAGCAAACCGGGACAGGGCAACGTCCTGACTTTC. Translating it yields CASSKPGQGNVLTF.

The chain recombines TRBV4-1 with TRBJ1-2; D not certain. Germline V lookup: CDR1 MGHRA, CDR2 YSYEKL. The CDR3 extends over 16 amino acids. V was pared by 1 base and J by 6 bases, with 18 bases between. The CDR3, as DNA: TGCGCCAGCAGCCAAGGGGTGGAGGATCTAAGAAATGGCTACACCTTC. It yields the protein CASSQGVEDLRNGYTF.

This chain connects TRBV5-4 to TRBJ2-7; 9 bases fit TRBD2. The germline gives CDR1 SGHNT, CDR2 YYREEE (reference sequence). The V gene end was trimmed by 0 bases and the J gene end by 4 bases; junction bases not matched to a gene: 8. The CDR3 runs to 16 residues. Written as DNA, the CDR3 is TGTGCCAGCAGCTTGGCCGGTAGCGGGAGTTTTTACGAGCAGTACTTC. Translating it yields CASSLAGSGSFYEQYF. The full variable domain, its missing parts supplied by reference TRBV5-4 and TRBJ2-7, is ETGVTQSPTHLIKTRGQQVTLRCSSQSGHNTVSWYQQALGQGPQFIFQYYREEENGRGNFPPRFSGLQFPNYSSELNVNALELDDSALYLCASSLAGSGSFYEQYFGPGTRLTVT.

The CDR3 here is CASSMESTGGSGANVLTF. The DNA of the CDR3 is TGTGCCAGTAGTATGGAATCGACAGGGGGCTCTGGGGCCAACGTCCTGACTTTC. The rearrangement links TRBV19 to TRBJ2-6; 9 positions match TRBD1. CDR1 LNHDA and CDR2 SQIVND come from the germline V gene (reference sequence). The CDR3 loop spans 18 amino acids. V lost 3 bases, J lost 0 bases, and 6 bases stayed unmatched.

The gene calls are TRBV5-1 and TRBJ1-1, with 10 bases lining up with TRBD1. V trimming: 6 bases; J trimming: 6 bases; junction bases outside the gene matches: 11. CDR1 and CDR2 from the germline V gene are SGHRS and YFSETQ. CDR3 size: 15 residues. Written as DNA, the CDR3 is TGCGCCAGCACCGACATGGACAGGGGGAAACCTGAAGCTTTCTTT. Translation: CASTDMDRGKPEAFF.

The rearrangement joins TRBV28 to TRBJ1-1, with 11 bases matching TRBD1. J lost 3 bases, V lost 7 bases, and 16 bases had no gene match. Germline CDR1 MDHEN, CDR2 SYDVKM. The CDR3 totals 18 residues. This chain's CDR3 is CASTSELRDRGSDTEAFF. Here the CDR3 DNA reads TGTGCCAGCACCTCTGAACTCCGGGACAGGGGGTCGGACACTGAAGCTTTCTTT. The full variable domain, with the rest looked up from reference TRBV28 and TRBJ1-1, is DVKVTQSSRYLVKRTGEKVFLECVQDMDHENMFWYRQDPGLGLRLIYFSYDVKMKEKGDIPEGYSVSREKKERFSLILESASTNQTSMYLCASTSELRDRGSDTEAFFGQGTRLTVV.

The V call is TRBV13, the J call TRBJ1-2; D is ambiguous. This CDR3 has 13 residues. With 5 bases removed from V and 5 bases from J, the gap between germline ends came to 12 bases. Germline lookup yields CDR1 PRHDT and CDR2 FYEKMQ (reference sequence). The CDR3 nucleotides read TGTGCCAGCAGCCTCGGGAAGACTTATGGCTACACCTTC. This translates into CASSLGKTYGYTF.

In DNA form, the CDR3 reads TGTGCCAGCAGTCTCAGGGGGGTAGGGGAGACCCAGTACTTC. It translates to CASSLRGVGETQYF. The rearrangement links TRBV6-5 to TRBJ2-5, with D maybe TRBD1 (7 bases). CDR1 MNHEY and CDR2 SVGAGI come from the germline V gene. This CDR3 has 14 amino acids. The ends were cut back, 5 bases at V and 5 bases at J, with 15 bases in the middle.

This rearrangement joins TRBV2 to TRBJ1-2; D may be TRBD1 (5 bases). In germline, CDR1 is SNHLY, CDR2 FYNNEI. The CDR3 length is 16 residues. Trimming took 3 bases from V and 0 from J, leaving 14 bases between them. Written as DNA, the CDR3 is TGTGCCAGCAGTGACCCATTGGGGGGAACTAACTATGGCTACACCTTC. It is translated as CASSDPLGGTNYGYTF.

This chain connects TRBV3-1 (or the pseudogene TRBV3-2) to TRBJ2-2; D is unresolved. This CDR3 has 15 residues. Between the trimmed V and J ends, which lost 0 bases and 6 bases, there was a span of 11 bases. Looked up from germline, CDR1 is LGHDT and CDR2 is YNNKEL (reference sequence). The CDR3 DNA reads as TGTGCCAGCAGCCAAGATGTTAGCTTTGCCGGGGAGCTGTTTTTT. Encoded protein: CASSQDVSFAGELFF.

The chain recombines TRBV20-1 with TRBJ2-3; D remains unclear. CDR3 length: 11 amino acids. Germline CDR1 reads DFQATT; CDR2 reads SNEGSKA (reference sequence). The V end lost 6 bases, the J end lost 8 bases, and 12 bases lay between the germline ends. The DNA for the CDR3 is TGCAGTGCCCTAAATGGCGGTACGCAGTATTTT. Its translation: CSALNGGTQYF.

V and J are TRBV6-5 and TRBJ1-2; TRBD1 matches at 9 bases. Germline values: CDR1 MNHEY, CDR2 SVGAGI. The trim removed 3 bases at V and 8 bases at J, leaving 7 bases unmatched. The CDR3 is made up of 14 amino acids. CDR3 residues: CASSYTQGAEGYTF. CDR3 DNA: TGTGCCAGCAGTTATACACAGGGGGCGGAGGGCTACACCTTC.